This T cell receptor (beta chain) was retrieved from a study of graft-versus-host responses after intestinal transplantation. Study summary: Every transplant recipient was induced with anti-thymocyte globulin, then maintained on tacrolimus and steroids for about three years.

The V and J ends lost 2 bases and 5 bases, in that order; junction bases with no gene match: 9. The CDR3 has 15 amino acids. The V gene's germline CDR1 is SGHDN and CDR2 FVKESK. Measured with immunoSEQ multiplex PCR; TCRdb has only the in-frame clones, and not every one. The sample has roughly 97,000 clones; approximately 90% are singletons. V is TRBV14 and J is TRBJ2-7; 7 bases line up with TRBD1. Sample: PBMCs, taken roughly 68 weeks after intestinal transplant. The TCR was taken from a human patient who received an intestinal transplant, so some T cells may come from the graft donor. CDR3 sequence: CASSQFGQARDEQYF. The CDR3 DNA follows: TGTGCCAGCAGCCAATTCGGACAGGCCAGGGACGAGCAGTACTTC.